This is a list of T cell receptor beta chains from one sample in a study of T-cell memory formation after mild COVID-19. TCRdb independently ran MiXCR on the 5' RACE reads; one entry per CDR3 protein. This table holds hundreds of thousands of distinct CDR3 sequences, more than 15% found once. Sequences were obtained from PBMCs or a T cell subset sorted from them (not recorded which). Source of these receptors: a man between 18 and 35 years old who had mild COVID-19 (a few samples of this study predate the infection). Cell type and time point are not known. Each CDR3 is given with its conserved first and last residue. A D gene is named only where the DNA matches it firmly. A row's size may be missing; if present it is once, few, many or a size class.

V gene: TRBV5-4
J gene: TRBJ1-4
D gene: TRBD1
clone size: .
CDR3 DNA: TGTGCCAGCAGCTTGGGAGGGACAGGGGAGGCTGAAAAACTGTTTTTT
CDR3 protein: CASSLGGTGEAEKLFF

V gene: TRBV12-5
J gene: TRBJ2-7
D gene: .
clone size: once
CDR3 DNA: TGTGCTAGTGCCAGGGACCTTTCCTACGAGCAGTACTTC
CDR3 protein: CASARDLSYEQYF

V gene: TRBV12-3/TRBV12-4
J gene: TRBJ1-5
D gene: .
clone size: few
CDR3 DNA: TGTGCCAGCGCCGGCGGCAGGGGCTATAGCAATCAGCCCCAGCATTTT
CDR3 protein: CASAGGRGYSNQPQHF

V gene: TRBV6-5
J gene: TRBJ2-7
D gene: .
clone size: many
CDR3 DNA: TGTGCCAGCAGTTATAGAGGGAAGGGAAGGTACGAGCAGTACTTC
CDR3 protein: CASSYRGKGRYEQYF

V gene: TRBV3-1
J gene: TRBJ2-5
D gene: TRBD2
clone size: few
CDR3 DNA: TGTGCCAGCAGCCAAGGGTCGGGGGGGCTTGGAGAGACCCAGTACTTC
CDR3 protein: CASSQGSGGLGETQYF

V gene: TRBV7-3
J gene: TRBJ2-3
D gene: TRBD2
clone size: many
CDR3 DNA: TGTGCCAGCAGCCTGAGACTAGCGGGTGGTGATACGCAGTATTTT
CDR3 protein: CASSLRLAGGDTQYF

V gene: TRBV28
J gene: TRBJ2-1
D gene: .
clone size: few
CDR3 DNA: TGTGCCAGCAGTGGCGGGACGACCCTCTCCTACAATGAGCAGTTCTTC
CDR3 protein: CASSGGTTLSYNEQFF

V gene: TRBV4-2
J gene: TRBJ1-2
D gene: .
clone size: few
CDR3 DNA: TGTGCCAGCAGCCAAGATCGAATACCGGACCGCAGGACCTATGGCTACACCTTC
CDR3 protein: CASSQDRIPDRRTYGYTF

V gene: TRBV4-2
J gene: TRBJ1-5
D gene: TRBD1
clone size: many
CDR3 DNA: TGTGCCAGCAGCCAAGCCGCACAGGGGAGGCTACAGCCCCAGCATTTT
CDR3 protein: CASSQAAQGRLQPQHF

V gene: TRBV12-3/TRBV12-4
J gene: TRBJ2-7
D gene: .
clone size: few
CDR3 DNA: TGTGCCAGCAGTCTCCGGCCGGCCTACGAGCAGTACTTC
CDR3 protein: CASSLRPAYEQYF

V gene: TRBV7-2
J gene: TRBJ2-1
D gene: TRBD2
clone size: .
CDR3 DNA: TGTGCCAGCAGCTTACTCCCAGCTAGCGGGCGGAATGAGCAGTTCTTC
CDR3 protein: CASSLLPASGRNEQFF

V gene: TRBV29-1
J gene: TRBJ2-5
D gene: .
clone size: .
CDR3 DNA: TGCAGCGTTGAGGGCATACAAGAGACCCAGTACTTC
CDR3 protein: CSVEGIQETQYF

V gene: TRBV5-5
J gene: TRBJ2-3
D gene: .
clone size: .
CDR3 DNA: TGTGCCAGCAGCTTGGAGGGGCTGCAACCAGATACGCAGTATTTT
CDR3 protein: CASSLEGLQPDTQYF

V gene: TRBV30
J gene: TRBJ2-7
D gene: .
clone size: .
CDR3 DNA: TGTGCCTGGAAAGGGACCGCGGGATTGGAGCAGTACTTC
CDR3 protein: CAWKGTAGLEQYF

V gene: TRBV3-1
J gene: TRBJ1-4
D gene: TRBD1
clone size: .
CDR3 DNA: TGTGCCGTCGGACCCGGGACAGGCTCAACTAATGAAAAACTGTTTTTT
CDR3 protein: CAVGPGTGSTNEKLFF

V gene: TRBV28
J gene: TRBJ2-3
D gene: .
clone size: .
CDR3 DNA: TGTGCCAGCAGTTTATATCCCCCCGGCAGCACAGATACGCAGTATTTT
CDR3 protein: CASSLYPPGSTDTQYF

V gene: TRBV5-4
J gene: TRBJ2-5
D gene: .
clone size: many
CDR3 DNA: TGTGCCAGCAGGGGCCAAGAGACCCAGTACTTC
CDR3 protein: CASRGQETQYF

V gene: TRBV23-1
J gene: TRBJ1-5
D gene: .
clone size: few
CDR3 DNA: TGCGCCAGCAGTCAATCTCGGGAAGGGGACAATCAGCCCCAGCATTTT
CDR3 protein: CASSQSREGDNQPQHF

V gene: TRBV6-1
J gene: TRBJ1-5
D gene: .
clone size: few
CDR3 DNA: TGTGCCAGCAGTGCCAGGGTGGATCAGCCCCAGCATTTT
CDR3 protein: CASSARVDQPQHF

V gene: TRBV29-1
J gene: TRBJ2-3
D gene: .
clone size: .
CDR3 DNA: TGCAGCGTTGATTGGGACAACCAAGATACGCAGTATTTT
CDR3 protein: CSVDWDNQDTQYF